This T cell receptor beta chain stems from a study of CD8 T cells in Susac syndrome. J lost 7 bases, V lost 1 base, and 5 bases had no gene match. Germline assignment: CDR1 SGHDN and CDR2 FVKESK. The CDR3 covers 15 residues. Random hexamers served to reverse transcribe roughly 0.45 to 1 ug RNA. The method of amplification for TCR beta CDR3 was immunoSEQ multiplex PCR, covering 54 Vbeta and 13 Jbeta. MiXCR was run by TCRdb on the immunoSEQ multiplex PCR reads, yielding one entry per CDR3 protein. The data show about 190,000 distinct CDR3 sequences, 95% seen once. Sequencing of TCR beta was carried out in blood CD8+ and CD4+ T cells. Controls matched for age and sex were healthy donors.

Sequenced sample: CD4+ T cells from PBMCs. This TCR was sampled from a human donor in good health. The rearrangement uses TRBV14 and TRBJ2-7, with TRBD2 matching 12 bases. CDR3 nucleotides: TGTGCCAGCAGCCAAGGACTAGCGGGAGTGTGGGAGCAGTACGTC. Its protein is CASSQGLAGVWEQYV.